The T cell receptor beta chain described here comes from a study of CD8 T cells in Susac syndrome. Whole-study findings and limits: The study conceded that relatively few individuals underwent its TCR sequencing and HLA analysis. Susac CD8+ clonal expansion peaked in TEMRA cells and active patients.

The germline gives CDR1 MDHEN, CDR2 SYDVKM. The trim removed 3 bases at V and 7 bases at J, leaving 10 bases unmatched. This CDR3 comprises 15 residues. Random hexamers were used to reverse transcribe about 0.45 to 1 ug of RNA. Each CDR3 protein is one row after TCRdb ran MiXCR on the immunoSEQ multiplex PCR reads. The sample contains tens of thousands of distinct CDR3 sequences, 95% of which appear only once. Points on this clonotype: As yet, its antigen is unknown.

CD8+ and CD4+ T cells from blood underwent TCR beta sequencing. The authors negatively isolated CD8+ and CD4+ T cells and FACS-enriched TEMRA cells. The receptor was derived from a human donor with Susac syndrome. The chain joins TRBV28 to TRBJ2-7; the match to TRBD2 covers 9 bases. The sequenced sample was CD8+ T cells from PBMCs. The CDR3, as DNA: TGTGCCAGCAGTTTCATAGCGGGAGAGATGGGGGAGCAGTACTTC. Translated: CASSFIAGEMGEQYF.